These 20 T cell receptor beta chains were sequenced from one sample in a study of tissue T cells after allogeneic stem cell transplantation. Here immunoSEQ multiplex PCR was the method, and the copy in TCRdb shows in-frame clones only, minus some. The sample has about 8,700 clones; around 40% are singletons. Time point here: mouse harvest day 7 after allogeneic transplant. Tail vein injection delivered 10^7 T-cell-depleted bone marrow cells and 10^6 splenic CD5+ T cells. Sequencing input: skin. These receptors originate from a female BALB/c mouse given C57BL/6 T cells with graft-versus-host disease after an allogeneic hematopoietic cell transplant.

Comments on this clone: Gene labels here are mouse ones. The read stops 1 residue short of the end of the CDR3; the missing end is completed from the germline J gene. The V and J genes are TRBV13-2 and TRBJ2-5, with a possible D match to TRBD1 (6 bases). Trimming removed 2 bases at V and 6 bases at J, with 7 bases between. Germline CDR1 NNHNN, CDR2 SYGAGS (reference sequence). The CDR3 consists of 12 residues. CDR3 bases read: TGTGCCAGCGGTGAGAGGGGGGACACCCAGTAC. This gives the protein CASGERGDTQY. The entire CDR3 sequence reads CASGERGDTQYF.

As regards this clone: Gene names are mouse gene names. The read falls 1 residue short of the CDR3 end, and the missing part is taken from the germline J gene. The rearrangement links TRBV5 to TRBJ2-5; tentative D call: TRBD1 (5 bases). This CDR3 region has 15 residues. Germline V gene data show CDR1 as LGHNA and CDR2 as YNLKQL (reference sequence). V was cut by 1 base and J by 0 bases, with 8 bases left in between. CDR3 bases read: TGTGCCAGCAGCCAAGGGACAACTAACCAAGACACCCAGTAC. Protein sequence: CASSQGTTNQDTQY. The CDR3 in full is CASSQGTTNQDTQYF.

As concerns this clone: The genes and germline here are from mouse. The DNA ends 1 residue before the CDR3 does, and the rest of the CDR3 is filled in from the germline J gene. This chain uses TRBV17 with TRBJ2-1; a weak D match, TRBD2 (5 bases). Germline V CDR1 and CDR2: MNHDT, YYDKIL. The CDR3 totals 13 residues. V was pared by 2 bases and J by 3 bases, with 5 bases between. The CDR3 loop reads CASSRTGYAEQFF. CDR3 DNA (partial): TGTGCTAGCAGTAGAACTGGCTATGCTGAGCAGTTC.

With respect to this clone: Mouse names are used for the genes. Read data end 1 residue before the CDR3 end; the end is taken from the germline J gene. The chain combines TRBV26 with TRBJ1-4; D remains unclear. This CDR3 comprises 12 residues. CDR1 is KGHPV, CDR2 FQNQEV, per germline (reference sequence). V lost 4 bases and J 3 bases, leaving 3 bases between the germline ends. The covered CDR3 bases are TGTGCCAGCAGTCGGGCCAACGAAAGATTATTT. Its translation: CASSRANERLF. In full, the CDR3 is CASSRANERLFF.

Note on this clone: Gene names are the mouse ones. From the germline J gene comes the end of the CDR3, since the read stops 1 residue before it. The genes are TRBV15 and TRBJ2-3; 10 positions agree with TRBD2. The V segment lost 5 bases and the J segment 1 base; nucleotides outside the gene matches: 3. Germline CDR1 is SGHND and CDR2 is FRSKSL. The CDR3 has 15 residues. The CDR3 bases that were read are TGTGCCAGCAGTCCCGACTGGGGGGGTGCAGAAACGCTGTAT. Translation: CASSPDWGGAETLY. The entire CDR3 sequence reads CASSPDWGGAETLYF.

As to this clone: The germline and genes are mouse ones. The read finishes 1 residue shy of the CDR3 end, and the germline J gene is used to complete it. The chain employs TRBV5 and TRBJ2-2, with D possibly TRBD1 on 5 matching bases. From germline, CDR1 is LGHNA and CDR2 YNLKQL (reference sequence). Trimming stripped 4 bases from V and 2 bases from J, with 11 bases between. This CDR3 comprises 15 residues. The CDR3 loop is CASSPPPGNTGQLYF. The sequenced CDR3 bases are TGTGCCAGCAGCCCCCCCCCAGGGAACACCGGGCAGCTCTAC.

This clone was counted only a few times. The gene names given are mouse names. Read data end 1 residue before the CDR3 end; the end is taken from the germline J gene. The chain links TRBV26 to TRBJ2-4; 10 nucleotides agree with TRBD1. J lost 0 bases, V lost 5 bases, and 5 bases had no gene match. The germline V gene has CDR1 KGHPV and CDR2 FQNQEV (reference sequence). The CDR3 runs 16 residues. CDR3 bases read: TGTGCCAGCAGTTCCGGGACAGGGGTTAGTCAAAACACCTTGTAC. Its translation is CASSSGTGVSQNTLY. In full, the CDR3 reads CASSSGTGVSQNTLYF.

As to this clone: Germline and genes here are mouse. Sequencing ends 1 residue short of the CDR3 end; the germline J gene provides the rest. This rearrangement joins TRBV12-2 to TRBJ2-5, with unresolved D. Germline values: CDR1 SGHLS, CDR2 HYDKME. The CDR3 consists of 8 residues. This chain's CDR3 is CPQDTQYF. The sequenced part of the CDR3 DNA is TGTCCCCAAGACACCCAGTAC.

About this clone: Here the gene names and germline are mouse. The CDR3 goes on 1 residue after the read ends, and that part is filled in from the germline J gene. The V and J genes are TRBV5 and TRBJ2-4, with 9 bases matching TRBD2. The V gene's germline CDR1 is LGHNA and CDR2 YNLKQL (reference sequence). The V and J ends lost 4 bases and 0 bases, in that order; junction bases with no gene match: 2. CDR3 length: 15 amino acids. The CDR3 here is CASSPGGGSQNTLYF. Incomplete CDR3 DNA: TGTGCCAGCAGCCCTGGGGGGGGGAGTCAAAACACCTTGTAC.

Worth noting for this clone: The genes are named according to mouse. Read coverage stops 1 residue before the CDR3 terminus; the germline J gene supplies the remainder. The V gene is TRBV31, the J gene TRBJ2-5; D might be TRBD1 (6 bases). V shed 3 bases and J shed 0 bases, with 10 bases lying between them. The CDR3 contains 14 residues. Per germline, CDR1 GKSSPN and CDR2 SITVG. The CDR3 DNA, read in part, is TGTGCCTGGAGAGGGGGTCTTAACCAAGACACCCAGTAC. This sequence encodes CAWRGGLNQDTQY. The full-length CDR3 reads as CAWRGGLNQDTQYF.

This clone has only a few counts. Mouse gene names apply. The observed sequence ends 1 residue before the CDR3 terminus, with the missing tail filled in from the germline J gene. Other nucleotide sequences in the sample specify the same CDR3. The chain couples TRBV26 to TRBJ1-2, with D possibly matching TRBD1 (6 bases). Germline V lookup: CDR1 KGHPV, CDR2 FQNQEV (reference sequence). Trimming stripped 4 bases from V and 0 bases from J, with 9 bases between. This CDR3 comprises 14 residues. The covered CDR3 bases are TGTGCCAGCAGTCAACAGGGTGCAAACTCCGACTACACC. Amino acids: CASSQQGANSDYT. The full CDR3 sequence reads CASSQQGANSDYTF.

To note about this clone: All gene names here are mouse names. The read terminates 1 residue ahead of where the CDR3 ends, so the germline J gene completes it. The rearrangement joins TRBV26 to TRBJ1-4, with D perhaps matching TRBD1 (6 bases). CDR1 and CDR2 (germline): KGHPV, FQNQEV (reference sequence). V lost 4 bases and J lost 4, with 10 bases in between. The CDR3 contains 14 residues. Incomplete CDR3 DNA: TGTGCCAGCAGTCCCCGGGACATCAACGAAAGATTATTT. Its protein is CASSPRDINERLF. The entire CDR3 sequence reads CASSPRDINERLFF.

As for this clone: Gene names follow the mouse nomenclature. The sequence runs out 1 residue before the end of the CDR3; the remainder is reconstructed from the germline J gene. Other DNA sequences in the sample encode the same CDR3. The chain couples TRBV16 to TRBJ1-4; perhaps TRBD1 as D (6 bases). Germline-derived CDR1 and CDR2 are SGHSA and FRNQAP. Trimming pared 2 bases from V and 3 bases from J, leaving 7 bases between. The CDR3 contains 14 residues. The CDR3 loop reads CASSLQGTNERLFF. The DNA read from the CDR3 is TGTGCAAGCAGCTTACAGGGGACCAACGAAAGATTATTT.

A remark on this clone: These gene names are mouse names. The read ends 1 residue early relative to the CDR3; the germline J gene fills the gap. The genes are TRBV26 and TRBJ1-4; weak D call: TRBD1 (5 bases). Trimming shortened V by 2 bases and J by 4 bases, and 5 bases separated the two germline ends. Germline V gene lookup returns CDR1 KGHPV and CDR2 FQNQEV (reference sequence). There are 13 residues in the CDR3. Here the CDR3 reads CASSLDSNERLFF. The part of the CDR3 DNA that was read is TGTGCCAGCAGTCTGGACAGCAACGAAAGATTATTT.

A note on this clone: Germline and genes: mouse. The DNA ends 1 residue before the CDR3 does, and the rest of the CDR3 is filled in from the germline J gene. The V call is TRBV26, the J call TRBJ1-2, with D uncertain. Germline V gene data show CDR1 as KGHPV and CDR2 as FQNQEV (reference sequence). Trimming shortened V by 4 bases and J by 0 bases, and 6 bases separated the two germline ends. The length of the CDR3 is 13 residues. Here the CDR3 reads CASSQQPNSDYTF. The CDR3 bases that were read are TGTGCCAGCAGTCAACAGCCAAACTCCGACTACACC.

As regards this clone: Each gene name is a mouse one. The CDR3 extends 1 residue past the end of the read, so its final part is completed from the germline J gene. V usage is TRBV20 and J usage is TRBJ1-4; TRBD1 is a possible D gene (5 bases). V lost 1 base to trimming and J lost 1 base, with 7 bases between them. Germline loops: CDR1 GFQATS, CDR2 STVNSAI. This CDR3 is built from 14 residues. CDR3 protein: CGARVGGSNERLFF. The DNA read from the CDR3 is TGTGGTGCTAGGGTGGGGGGTTCCAACGAAAGATTATTT.

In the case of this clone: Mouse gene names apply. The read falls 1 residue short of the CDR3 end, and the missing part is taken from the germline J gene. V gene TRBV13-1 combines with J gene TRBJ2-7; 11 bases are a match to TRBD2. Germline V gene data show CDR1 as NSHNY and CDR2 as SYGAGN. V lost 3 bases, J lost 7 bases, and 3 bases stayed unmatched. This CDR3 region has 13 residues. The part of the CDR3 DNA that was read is TGTGCCAGCAGTGCCGGGACTGGGGGCGAACAGTAC. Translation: CASSAGTGGEQY. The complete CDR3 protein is CASSAGTGGEQYF.

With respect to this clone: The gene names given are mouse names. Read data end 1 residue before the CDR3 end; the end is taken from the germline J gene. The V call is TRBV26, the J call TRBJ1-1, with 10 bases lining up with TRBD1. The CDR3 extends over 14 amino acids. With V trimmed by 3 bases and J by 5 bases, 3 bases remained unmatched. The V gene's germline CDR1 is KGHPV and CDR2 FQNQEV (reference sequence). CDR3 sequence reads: CASSLDRGRTEVFF. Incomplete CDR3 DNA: TGTGCCAGCAGTCTTGACAGGGGGCGGACAGAAGTCTTC. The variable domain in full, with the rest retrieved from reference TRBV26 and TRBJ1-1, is NSKVIQTPRYLVKGQGQKAKMRCIPEKGHPVVFWYQQNKNNEFKFLINFQNQEVLQQIDMTEKRFSAECPSNSPCSLEIQSSEAGDSALYLCASSLDRGRTEVFFGKGTRLTVV.

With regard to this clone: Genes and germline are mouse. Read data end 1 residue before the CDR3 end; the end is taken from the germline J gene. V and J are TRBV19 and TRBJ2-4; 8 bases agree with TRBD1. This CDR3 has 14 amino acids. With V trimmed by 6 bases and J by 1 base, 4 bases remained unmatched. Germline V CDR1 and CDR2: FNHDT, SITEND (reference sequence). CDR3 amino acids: CASNRQGRQNTLYF. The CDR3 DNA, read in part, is TGTGCCAGCAATCGACAGGGGCGTCAAAACACCTTGTAC.

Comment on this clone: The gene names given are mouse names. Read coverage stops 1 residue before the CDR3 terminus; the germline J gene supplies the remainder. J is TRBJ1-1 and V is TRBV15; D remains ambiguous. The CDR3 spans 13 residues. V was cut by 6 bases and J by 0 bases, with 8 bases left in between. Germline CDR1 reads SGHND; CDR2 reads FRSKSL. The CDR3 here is CASSYQANTEVFF. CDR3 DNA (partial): TGTGCCAGCAGCTATCAAGCAAACACAGAAGTCTTC.